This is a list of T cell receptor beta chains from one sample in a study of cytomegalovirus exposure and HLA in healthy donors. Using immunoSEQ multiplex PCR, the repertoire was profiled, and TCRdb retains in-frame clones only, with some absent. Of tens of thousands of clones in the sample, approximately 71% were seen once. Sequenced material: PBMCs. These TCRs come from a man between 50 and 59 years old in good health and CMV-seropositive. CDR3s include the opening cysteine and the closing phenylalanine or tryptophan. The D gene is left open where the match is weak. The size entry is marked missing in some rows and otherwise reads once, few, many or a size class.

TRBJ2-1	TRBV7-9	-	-	CASSPRRDNEQFF	TGTGCCAGCAGCCCCCGCAGGGACAATGAGCAGTTCTTC
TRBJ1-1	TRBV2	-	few	CASSEEANTEAFF	TGTGCCAGCAGTGAGGAGGCGAACACTGAAGCTTTCTTT
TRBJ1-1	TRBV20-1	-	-	CSARGGAAFF	TGCAGTGCTAGAGGAGGTGCAGCTTTCTTT
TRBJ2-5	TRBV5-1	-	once	CASSLVQQETQYF	TGCGCCAGCAGCTTGGTACAGCAAGAGACCCAGTACTTC
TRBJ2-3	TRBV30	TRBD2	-	CAWSVRSPGREGDTQYF	TGTGCCTGGAGTGTACGATCCCCGGGCCGGGAGGGAGATACGCAGTATTTT
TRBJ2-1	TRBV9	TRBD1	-	CASSAGTGDYNEQFF	TGTGCCAGCAGCGCCGGGACAGGGGACTACAATGAGCAGTTCTTC
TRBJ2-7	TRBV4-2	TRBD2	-	CASSQDLGLAGGITYEQYF	TGTGCCAGCAGCCAAGATCTGGGGCTAGCGGGGGGGATAACCTACGAGCAGTACTTC
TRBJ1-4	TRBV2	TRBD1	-	CASADLGTASEKLFF	TGTGCCAGCGCCGACCTGGGGACAGCGAGCGAAAAACTGTTTTTT
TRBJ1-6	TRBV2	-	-	CASAGSINSPLHF	TGTGCCAGCGCGGGATCGATTAATTCACCCCTCCACTTT
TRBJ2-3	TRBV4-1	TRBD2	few	CASSQGSWSSGGADTQYF	TGCGCCAGCAGCCAAGGGTCGTGGTCTAGCGGGGGGGCGGATACGCAGTATTTT
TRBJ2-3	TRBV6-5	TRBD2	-	CASSFLLRGDTQYF	TGTGCCAGCAGTTTCCTCTTGCGGGGGGATACGCAGTATTTT
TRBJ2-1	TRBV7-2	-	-	CASSLVGGKTYNEQFF	TGTGCCAGCAGCTTAGTAGGGGGAAAGACCTACAATGAGCAGTTCTTC
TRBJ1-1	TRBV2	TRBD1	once	CASRVLTDQGVVYTEAFF	TGTGCCAGCAGAGTTTTGACAGACCAGGGGGTGGTATACACTGAAGCTTTCTTT
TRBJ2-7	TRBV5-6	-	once	CASSLGQDTYEQYF	TGTGCCAGCAGCTTGGGACAGGACACCTACGAGCAGTACTTC
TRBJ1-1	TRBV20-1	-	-	CSARDRTEAFF	TGCAGTGCTAGAGATCGCACTGAAGCTTTCTTT
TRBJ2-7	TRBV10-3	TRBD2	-	CAISAHSGGTYEQYF	TGTGCCATCAGTGCCCATAGCGGGGGGACCTACGAGCAGTACTTC
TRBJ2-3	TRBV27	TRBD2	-	CASRSAGGPTDTQYF	TGTGCCAGCCGCTCGGCGGGGGGCCCCACAGATACGCAGTATTTT
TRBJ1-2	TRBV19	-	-	CASSIGQGGGYTF	TGTGCCAGTAGTATCGGGCAGGGTGGAGGCTACACCTTC
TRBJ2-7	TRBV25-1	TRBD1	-	CASSESPGTGYYEQYF	TGTGCCAGCAGTGAATCCCCAGGGACAGGGTACTACGAGCAGTACTTC
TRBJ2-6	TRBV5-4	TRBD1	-	CASSSGQGRGANVLTF	TGTGCCAGCAGCTCGGGACAGGGGAGGGGGGCCAACGTCCTGACTTTC
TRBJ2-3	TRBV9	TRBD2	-	CASSGAGGTDTQYF	TGTGCCAGCAGCGGAGCGGGGGGCACAGATACGCAGTATTTT
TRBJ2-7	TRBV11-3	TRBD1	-	CASSLTGSGIEQYF	TGTGCCAGCAGCTTGACAGGGTCTGGGATCGAGCAGTACTTC
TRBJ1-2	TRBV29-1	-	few	CSVGGTSSGGGYTF	TGCAGCGTTGGGGGGACATCCTCAGGAGGTGGCTACACCTTC
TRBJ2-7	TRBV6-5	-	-	CASSAEGGGTYEQYF	TGTGCCAGCAGTGCCGAGGGTGGGGGGACCTACGAGCAGTACTTC
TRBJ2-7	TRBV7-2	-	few	CASSSPGYEQYF	TGTGCCAGCAGCTCTCCGGGCTACGAGCAGTACTTC
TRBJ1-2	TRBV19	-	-	CASTARGGYGYTF	TGTGCCAGTACCGCGAGGGGGGGGTATGGCTACACCTTC
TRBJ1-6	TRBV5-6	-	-	CASSGVRGYNSPLHF	TGTGCCAGCAGCGGCGTCCGGGGTTATAATTCACCCCTCCACTTT
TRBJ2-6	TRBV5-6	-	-	CASSLLRSGANVLTF	TGTGCCAGCAGCTTACTGCGCTCTGGGGCCAACGTCCTGACTTTC
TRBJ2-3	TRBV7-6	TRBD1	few	CASSLGGTGITDTQYF	TGTGCCAGCAGCTTAGGGGGGACAGGGATCACAGATACGCAGTATTTT